The 15 T cell receptor beta chains below all came from one sample that was sequenced in a study of human T cells and chemical hapten exposure. TCRdb reprocessed the RACE reads with MiXCR, giving one entry per CDR3 protein. The sample has around 300,000 distinct CDR3 sequences, 5.5% seen once. Time point indicated: pre-sensitization, week 0. Described treatment: therapeutic diphenylcyclopropenone sensitization with weekly scalp DPC. Sequencing was performed on whole blood, taken in connection with sensitization to the hapten diphenylcyclopropenone (DPC). Receptor source: a woman younger than 35 with alopecia areata. Some clones in this sample may be carry-over from other donors' samples.

This chain joins TRBV20-1 and TRBJ2-3, with 7 bases fitting TRBD1. Trimming took 7 bases from V and 3 from J; bases not matched to a gene: 4. This CDR3 has 12 amino acids. CDR1 is DFQATT and CDR2 is SNEGSKA in the germline V gene (reference sequence). CDR3 loop: CSVAGGTDTQYF. CDR3 nucleotides: TGCAGTGTGGCAGGGGGAACAGATACGCAGTATTTT.

This clonotype has a count of ten or more. The gene calls are TRBV7-6 and TRBJ2-6, with 11 bases aligning to TRBD1. The J segment lost 0 bases and the V segment lost 1 base, leaving 14 bases of the junction unmatched. The CDR3 has 22 residues. The germline V gene has CDR1 SGHVS and CDR2 FNYEAQ. The CDR3 DNA sequence: TGTGCCAGCAGCTTAGTCATCGGGACAGGGGGAAAGACCAGCTCTGGGGCCAACGTCCTGACTTTC. It yields the protein CASSLVIGTGGKTSSGANVLTF.

This clonotype has ten or more counts. The chain links TRBV11-2 to TRBJ2-7; 9 bases agree with TRBD1. This CDR3 has 17 residues. Germline trimming cut 1 base from V and 3 bases from J; bases unmatched to any gene: 10. Germline V gene sequence: CDR1 SGHAT, CDR2 FQNNGV. The CDR3 DNA reads TGTGCCAGCAGCTTAGGTAGTCGGACAGGGGAGGACTACGAGCAGTACTTC. Amino acid sequence: CASSLGSRTGEDYEQYF.

This clonotype was picked up many times. The CDR3 sequence: CASRDNYGYTF. The CDR3 DNA reads as TGTGCCAGCAGGGACAACTATGGCTACACCTTC. This chain connects TRBV6-1 to TRBJ1-2; D not resolved. CDR1 and CDR2 (germline): MNHNS, SASEGT. Trimming removed 6 bases from V and 2 bases from J, with 4 bases in between. The CDR3 sequence is 11 residues long.

The genes are TRBV28 and TRBJ2-6; D is unclear. The CDR3 is 18 amino acids. V shed 4 bases and J shed 0 bases, with 16 bases lying between them. The V gene's germline CDR1 is MDHEN and CDR2 SYDVKM. CDR3 bases: TGTGCCAGCAGTTCCAAACCCCGTGGGAACTCTGGGGCCAACGTCCTGACTTTC. This encodes CASSSKPRGNSGANVLTF. Combining the CDR3 with reference TRBV28 and TRBJ2-6 gives the whole variable domain DVKVTQSSRYLVKRTGEKVFLECVQDMDHENMFWYRQDPGLGLRLIYFSYDVKMKEKGDIPEGYSVSREKKERFSLILESASTNQTSMYLCASSSKPRGNSGANVLTFGAGSRLTVL.

This clonotype came up many times. The V call is TRBV6-1, the J call TRBJ1-6; D remains ambiguous. Per germline, CDR1 MNHNS and CDR2 SASEGT. The CDR3 contains 11 residues. The V and J ends lost 1 base and 9 bases respectively, with 1 base between them. CDR3 region: CASSEVSPLHF. DNA of the CDR3: TGTGCCAGCAGTGAAGTTTCACCCCTCCACTTT.

At least ten counts were recorded for this clonotype. This chain uses TRBV4-3 with TRBJ2-7; D gene ambiguous. The length of the CDR3 is 16 residues. The V end lost 2 bases, the J end lost 0 bases, and 14 bases lay between the germline ends. Germline V CDR1 and CDR2: LGHNA, YSLEER. CDR3: CASSQLIHLNSYEQYF. The CDR3 DNA follows: TGCGCCAGCAGCCAACTTATCCACCTAAACTCCTACGAGCAGTACTTC.

As for this clonotype: Compared with germline, one end of the junction differs, possibly owing to a read error. The V gene is TRBV6-5, the J gene TRBJ2-3; 13 nucleotides match TRBD2. The CDR3 extends over 15 amino acids. Germline CDR1 is MNHEY and CDR2 is SVGAGI. Here the CDR3 DNA reads TGTGCCAGCAGTCCCGGGACTAGCGGGGTCGATACGCAGAATTTT. As protein: CASSPGTSGVDTQNF.

This clonotype was seen a handful of times. This chain connects TRBV6-2 or TRBV6-3 to TRBJ2-5; D tentatively fits TRBD1 or TRBD2 (5 bases each). Germline CDR1 MNHEY, CDR2 SVGEGT. The germline V and J ends were trimmed by 3 bases and 5 bases, with 19 bases remaining between them. This CDR3 has 16 amino acids. CDR3: CASSYHVSRGRETQYF. CDR3 DNA sequence: TGTGCCAGCAGTTATCACGTCTCGAGGGGACGGGAGACCCAGTACTTC.

This clonotype was counted a few times. The rearrangement uses TRBV20-1 and TRBJ2-5, with a tentative D call TRBD2 (6 bases). V lost 6 bases and J lost 5, with 19 bases in between. Germline CDR1 and CDR2: DFQATT and SNEGSKA (reference sequence). There are 14 residues in the CDR3. Here the CDR3 reads CSARSPGVYETQYF. CDR3 in DNA: TGCAGTGCCAGGAGCCCGGGGGTGTACGAGACCCAGTACTTC.

This clonotype was recorded a few times. The chain employs TRBV28 and TRBJ2-3; a weak D match, TRBD1 (6 bases). The length of the CDR3 is 15 residues. The germline V and J ends were trimmed by 9 bases and 0 bases, with 16 bases remaining between them. In germline, CDR1 is MDHEN, CDR2 SYDVKM. The CDR3 DNA is TGTGCCAGTATTTTACAGGGATCTAGCACAGATACGCAGTATTTT. Amino acid sequence: CASILQGSSTDTQYF.

This clonotype was detected ten times or more. The gene calls are TRBV5-5 and TRBJ2-2; D is unclear. The V gene's germline CDR1 is SGHKS and CDR2 YYEKEE (reference sequence). Trimming removed 3 bases from V and 1 base from J, with 4 bases in between. The CDR3 loop spans 13 amino acids. In DNA form, the CDR3 reads TGTGCCAGCAGCTCGGAGAACACCGGGGAGCTGTTTTTT. Protein product: CASSSENTGELFF.

The chain links TRBV7-2 to TRBJ1-5; no clear D gene. Trimming removed 1 base from V and 1 base from J, with 8 bases in between. From germline, CDR1 is SGHTA and CDR2 FQGNSA. The CDR3 has 15 residues. CDR3 protein: CASSLGSGSNQPQHF. DNA for the CDR3: TGTGCCAGCAGCTTAGGGTCGGGAAGCAATCAGCCCCAGCATTTT.

This clonotype was recorded many times. The J gene is TRBJ2-3, the V gene TRBV7-9; 8 bases fit TRBD2. This CDR3 has 17 amino acids. The germline CDR1 and CDR2 sequences are SEHNR and FQNEAQ (reference sequence). With V trimmed by 5 bases and J by 0 bases, 10 bases remained unmatched. In DNA, the CDR3 is TGTGCCAGCAGCCTGCCTAGCGGGCCGTCTAGCACAGATACGCAGTATTTT. Translated, it gives CASSLPSGPSSTDTQYF. Complete variable domain (other parts from reference TRBV7-9 and TRBJ2-3): DTGVSQNPRHKITKRGQNVTFRCDPISEHNRLYWYRQTLGQGPEFLTYFQNEAQLEKSRLLSDRFSAERPKGSFSTLEIQRTEQGDSAMYLCASSLPSGPSSTDTQYFGPGTRLTVL.

This clonotype was observed a few times. The V gene is TRBV6-2 or TRBV6-3, the J gene TRBJ2-7, with a weak D call TRBD2 (6 bases). Germline CDR1 is MNHEY and CDR2 is SVGEGT. Between the trimmed V and J ends, which lost 5 bases and 6 bases, there was a span of 17 bases. This CDR3 spans 14 amino acids. The CDR3 region has the DNA TGTGCCAGCAGTGAACGGAGGACCGGGGGCGAGCAGTACTTC. Residues: CASSERRTGGEQYF.